Listed below are T cell receptor beta chains from one sample, sequenced in a study of blood T cell repertoires in COVID-19. The table came from immunoSEQ multiplex PCR; TCRdb's copy has only in-frame clones and leaves some out. Of some 120,000 clones listed, 84% are singletons. Sequenced sample: peripheral blood. The receptor source for this set is a woman in her twenties or thirties who had recovered from COVID-19. Both conserved end residues are part of each CDR3.

v_gene	j_gene	CDR3aa
TRBV4-2	TRBJ2-3	CASSQSSTDTQYF
TRBV6-1	TRBJ1-3	CASSEQVSGNTIYF
TRBV5-1	TRBJ2-3	CASSLGVAGGPEDTQYF
TRBV19	TRBJ1-3	CASSTFAGTSGNTIYF
TRBV15	TRBJ1-1	CATSRETQMNTEAFF
TRBV3-1/TRBV3-2	TRBJ2-3	CASSPRVGADTQYF
TRBV25-1	TRBJ1-2	CASSDRTGAYYGYTF
TRBV25-1	TRBJ2-5	CASSPPWGTLYQETQYF
TRBV7-9	TRBJ2-3	CASSRDRASTDTQYF
TRBV29-1	TRBJ1-1	CSVDFGSHAEAFF
TRBV3-1/TRBV3-2	TRBJ2-1	CASSQDTRAVSYNEQFF
TRBV6-5	TRBJ2-1	CASRPQGSSYNEQFF
TRBV5-1	TRBJ1-2	CASSQGKANYGYTF
TRBV5-6	TRBJ1-4	CASSLGANEKLFF
TRBV2	TRBJ1-1	CASNKMNTEAFF
TRBV11-3	TRBJ2-3	CASSLGTSGGPDTQYF
TRBV19	TRBJ2-1	CASTPERHEEQFF
TRBV10-1	TRBJ2-1	CASGGLAGENEQFF
TRBV7-2	TRBJ1-5	CASSLDGAVGQPQHF
TRBV4-1	TRBJ2-7	CASSQEESGRYEQYF
TRBV4-2	TRBJ2-5	CASSQANRGEETQYF
TRBV5-8	TRBJ1-5	CASSLMPGNQISNQPQHF
TRBV5-5	TRBJ1-5	CASSLWQSNQPQHF
TRBV7-8	TRBJ2-5	CASSLGGPRAETQYF
TRBV20-1	TRBJ2-1	CSASQPRSKSYEQFF
TRBV7-3	TRBJ2-3	CASRRSAGGRLTGTDTQYF
TRBV7-7	TRBJ2-7	CASSPGPSVRAYEQYF
TRBV27	TRBJ1-6	CASSPTRGVRSPLHF
TRBV19	TRBJ1-4	CASSIDRVATNEKLFF
TRBV2	TRBJ1-3	CASIRGLGGNTIYF
TRBV19	TRBJ2-6	CASSDSSGANVLTF
TRBV6-1	TRBJ2-1	CASSEGGPYNEQFF
TRBV5-5	TRBJ1-1	CASSLRGVRGDTEAFF
TRBV5-4	TRBJ2-5	CASSLDSIFGETQYF
TRBV6-6	TRBJ1-3	CASSYFRETPGNTIYF
TRBV5-1	TRBJ2-3	CASSLGGVPTDTQYF
TRBV6-5	TRBJ1-6	CASSYTTGGYNSPLHF
TRBV30	TRBJ1-2	CAWSGQFYGYTF
TRBV11-2	TRBJ2-3	CASSLAGGGSTDTQYF
TRBV7-8	TRBJ2-7	CASSPILAGGEITYEQYF
TRBV27	TRBJ2-7	CASSLYENYEQYF
TRBV12-3/TRBV12-4	TRBJ2-1	CASSGLADNEQFF
TRBV4-1	TRBJ2-7	CASSQEPWRGAYEQYF
TRBV28	TRBJ1-1	CASSRGGPNTEAFF
TRBV12-5	TRBJ2-7	CASGFLLGQRTYEQYF
TRBV4-1	TRBJ2-6	CASSHGDGAGANVLTF
TRBV5-1	TRBJ2-4	CASSPGQPSDIQYF
TRBV5-1	TRBJ1-4	CASSPGTGNEKLFF
TRBV5-1	TRBJ1-1	CASSLGTGYTEAFF
TRBV18	TRBJ2-1	CASSPGLAGDNEQFF
TRBV7-3	TRBJ1-3	CASSPGPGDTIYF